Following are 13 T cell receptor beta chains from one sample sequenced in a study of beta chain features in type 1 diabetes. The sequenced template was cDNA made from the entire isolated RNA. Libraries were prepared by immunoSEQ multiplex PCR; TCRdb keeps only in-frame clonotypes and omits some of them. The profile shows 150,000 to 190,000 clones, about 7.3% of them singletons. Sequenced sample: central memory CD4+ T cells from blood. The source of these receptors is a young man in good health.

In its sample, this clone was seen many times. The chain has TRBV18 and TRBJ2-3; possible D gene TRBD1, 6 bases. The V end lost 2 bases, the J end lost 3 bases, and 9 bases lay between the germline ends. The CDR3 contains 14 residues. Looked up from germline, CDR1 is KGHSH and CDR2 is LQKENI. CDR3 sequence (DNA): TGTGCCAGCTCACCAGACAGGACAACAGATACGCAGTATTTT. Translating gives CASSPDRTTDTQYF.

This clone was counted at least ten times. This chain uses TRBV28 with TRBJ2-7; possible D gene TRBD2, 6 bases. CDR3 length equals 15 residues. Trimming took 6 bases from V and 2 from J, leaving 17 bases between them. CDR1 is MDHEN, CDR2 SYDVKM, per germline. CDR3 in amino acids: CASRGTGTGPYEQYF. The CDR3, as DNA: TGTGCCAGCAGGGGGACCGGGACTGGACCCTACGAGCAGTACTTC.

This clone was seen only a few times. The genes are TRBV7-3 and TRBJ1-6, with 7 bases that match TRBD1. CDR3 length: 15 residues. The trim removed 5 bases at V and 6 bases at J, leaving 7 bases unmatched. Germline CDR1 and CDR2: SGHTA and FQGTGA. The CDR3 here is CASSPYPGGNSPLHF. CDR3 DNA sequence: TGTGCCAGCAGCCCCTATCCAGGGGGTAATTCACCCCTCCACTTT.

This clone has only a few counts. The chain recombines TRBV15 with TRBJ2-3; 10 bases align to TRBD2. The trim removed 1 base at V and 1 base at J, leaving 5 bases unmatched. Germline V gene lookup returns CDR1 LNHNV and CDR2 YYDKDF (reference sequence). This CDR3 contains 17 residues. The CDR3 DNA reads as TGTGCCACCAGCAGAGCAGCGGGGGGGCCTCGCACAGATACGCAGTATTTT. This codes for CATSRAAGGPRTDTQYF.

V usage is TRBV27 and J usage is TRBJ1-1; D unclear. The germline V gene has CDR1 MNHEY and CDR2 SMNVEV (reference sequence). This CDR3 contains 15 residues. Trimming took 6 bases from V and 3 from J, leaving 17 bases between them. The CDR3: CASSPKGGRDTEAFF. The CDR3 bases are TGTGCCAGCAGCCCCAAGGGTGGGCGGGACACTGAAGCTTTCTTT.

CDR3 sequence (DNA): TGTGCCAGCAGCTCACCACAGGGCGGGAACACTGAAGCTTTCTTT. As protein: CASSSPQGGNTEAFF. This chain links TRBV11-2 with TRBJ1-1, with D possibly being TRBD1 (6 bases). The germline V and J ends were trimmed by 4 bases and 1 base, with 13 bases remaining between them. CDR1 and CDR2 from the germline V gene are SGHAT and FQNNGV. This CDR3 has 15 amino acids.

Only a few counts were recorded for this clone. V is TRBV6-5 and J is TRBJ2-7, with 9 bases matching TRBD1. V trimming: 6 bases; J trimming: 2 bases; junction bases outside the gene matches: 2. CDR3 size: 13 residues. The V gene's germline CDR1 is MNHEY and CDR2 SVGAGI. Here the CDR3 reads CASSRDRAYEQYF. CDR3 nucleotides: TGTGCCAGCAGCAGGGACAGGGCCTACGAGCAGTACTTC.

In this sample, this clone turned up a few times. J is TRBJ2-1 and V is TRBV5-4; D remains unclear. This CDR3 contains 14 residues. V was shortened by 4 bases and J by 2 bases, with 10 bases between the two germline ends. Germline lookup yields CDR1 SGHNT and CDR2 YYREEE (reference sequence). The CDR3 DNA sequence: TGTGCCAGCAGCAGTGACATAGCCTACAATGAGCAGTTCTTC. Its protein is CASSSDIAYNEQFF.

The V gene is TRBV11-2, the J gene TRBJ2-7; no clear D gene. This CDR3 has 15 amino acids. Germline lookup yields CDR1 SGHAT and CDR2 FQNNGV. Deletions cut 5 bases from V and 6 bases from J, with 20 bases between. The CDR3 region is CASSLSGPVPGEQYF. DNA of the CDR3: TGTGCCAGCAGCCTCTCAGGTCCTGTCCCCGGCGAGCAGTACTTC.

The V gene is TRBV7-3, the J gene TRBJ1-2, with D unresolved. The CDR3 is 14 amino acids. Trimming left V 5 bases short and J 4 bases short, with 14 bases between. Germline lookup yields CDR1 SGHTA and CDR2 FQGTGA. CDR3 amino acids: CASSQDAAVYGYTF. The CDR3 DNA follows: TGTGCCAGCAGCCAAGACGCGGCTGTCTATGGCTACACCTTC.

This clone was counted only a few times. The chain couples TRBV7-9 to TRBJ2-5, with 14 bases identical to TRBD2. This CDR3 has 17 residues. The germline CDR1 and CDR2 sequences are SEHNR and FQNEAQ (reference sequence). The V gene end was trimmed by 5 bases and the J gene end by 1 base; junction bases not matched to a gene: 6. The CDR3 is CASSPGTSGGLQETQYF. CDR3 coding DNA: TGTGCCAGCAGCCCCGGGACTAGCGGGGGACTCCAAGAGACCCAGTACTTC.

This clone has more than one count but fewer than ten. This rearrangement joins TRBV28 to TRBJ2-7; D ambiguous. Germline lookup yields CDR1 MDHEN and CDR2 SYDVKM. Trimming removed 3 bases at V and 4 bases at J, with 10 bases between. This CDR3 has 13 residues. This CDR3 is CASSLVSIYEQYF. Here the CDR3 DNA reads TGTGCCAGCAGTTTGGTCTCTATTTACGAGCAGTACTTC.

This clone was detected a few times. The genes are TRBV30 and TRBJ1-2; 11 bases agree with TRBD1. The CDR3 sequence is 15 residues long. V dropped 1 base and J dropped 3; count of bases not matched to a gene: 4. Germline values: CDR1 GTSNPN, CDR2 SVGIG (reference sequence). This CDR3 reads CAWSDLGQGDYGYTF. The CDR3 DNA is TGTGCCTGGAGTGATTTGGGACAGGGGGACTATGGCTACACCTTC.